Listed here are 31 T cell receptor beta chains from one sample, sequenced in a study of shared clonotypes between healthy human individuals. Generated by immunoSEQ multiplex PCR, the TCRdb table keeps only in-frame clones and is missing some. The table includes about 1.9 million clones, roughly 93% detected once. Terminally differentiated effector memory CD45RA+ cells were excluded from the naive CD8 cells, which were CD45RO-negative and positively selected for CCR7. The sample consisted of naive CD8+ T cells from PBMCs. The receptors were sampled from a man between 18 and 29 years old in good health. Some clones in this sample may be carry-over from other donors' samples.

This chain joins TRBV21-1 and TRBJ2-1; TRBD2, as called in the table, went unchecked against the DNA. TRBV21-1 is shown as a pseudogene. This CDR3 is built from 16 residues. The CDR3 nucleotides are TGTGCCAGCTGCCCATCGGGAAGCGGGAGCAACAATGAGCAGTTCTTC. Amino acid sequence: CASCPSGSGSNNEQFF.

The genes are TRBV27 and TRBJ2-7, with a tentative D call TRBD2 (5 bases). V was pared by 8 bases and J by 3 bases, with 14 bases between. Germline V gives CDR1 MNHEY, CDR2 SMNVEV (reference sequence). The CDR3 covers 13 residues. CDR3 loop: CASGRSGFYEQYF. The CDR3 DNA reads as TGTGCCAGCGGGAGATCGGGCTTCTACGAGCAGTACTTC.

This clone was found a few times. The chain uses TRBV7-9 and TRBJ1-1; D gene unclear. Germline V gene data show CDR1 as SEHNR and CDR2 as FQNEAQ (reference sequence). The CDR3 consists of 15 residues. V shed 1 base and J shed 1 base, with 10 bases lying between them. CDR3 region: CASSLVSRGNTEAFF. CDR3 bases: TGTGCCAGCAGCTTAGTTAGTCGGGGGAACACTGAAGCTTTCTTT.

With respect to this clone: The conserved final phenylalanine or tryptophan is absent from the CDR3, which likely points to a read error. The limits of the CDR3 on the DNA are not certain, so only TCRdb's listed CDR3 is given. This chain links TRBV27 with TRBJ1-2. The CDR3 is 13 residues long, counting both termini. The germline CDR1 and CDR2 sequences are MNHEY and SMNVEV (reference sequence). The CDR3 protein is CASSLLVGGVVYL.

J is TRBJ1-4 and V is TRBV6-5, with 7 bases fitting TRBD1. The germline CDR1 and CDR2 sequences are MNHEY and SVGAGI. Trimming removed 2 bases from V and 7 bases from J; junction bases left unmatched: 1. This CDR3 is 13 amino acids long. The CDR3 here is CASSYDRVEKLFF. CDR3 coding DNA: TGTGCCAGCAGTTACGACAGGGTTGAAAAACTGTTTTTT.

This chain joins TRBV15 and TRBJ2-7; the match to TRBD2 covers 11 bases. Looked up from germline, CDR1 is LNHNV and CDR2 is YYDKDF (reference sequence). The CDR3 runs to 15 residues. Unmatched junction bases numbered 3, after V lost 0 bases and J lost 5 bases. CDR3 DNA sequence: TGTGCCACCAGCAGAGATAGGGGACTAGCGGACGAGCAGTACTTC. Its protein is CATSRDRGLADEQYF.

This chain uses TRBV5-4 with TRBJ2-1; no clear D. The germline CDR1 and CDR2 sequences are SGHNT and YYREEE (reference sequence). The CDR3 contains 15 residues. Deletions cut 4 bases from V and 0 bases from J, with 11 bases between. For the CDR3, the DNA is TGTGCCAGCAGCCACGGGCCCAGCTCCTACAATGAGCAGTTCTTC. Translated: CASSHGPSSYNEQFF.

Regarding this clone: Within the sample, other DNA sequences also encode this same CDR3. This rearrangement joins TRBV27 to TRBJ1-1; D unresolved. V gave up 0 bases and J gave up 0 bases, with 8 bases separating them. The CDR3 sequence is 15 residues long. Germline assignment: CDR1 MNHEY and CDR2 SMNVEV (reference sequence). In nucleotides, the CDR3 is TGTGCCAGCAGTTTATCGAGGGTACTGAACACTGAAGCTTTCTTT. It specifies CASSLSRVLNTEAFF.

The rearrangement joins TRBV18 to TRBJ1-1, with D hard to call. Germline-derived CDR1 and CDR2 are KGHSH and LQKENI. The CDR3 contains 16 residues. The V end lost 0 bases, the J end lost 4 bases, and 15 bases lay between the germline ends. The CDR3 DNA is TGTGCCAGCTCACCACCGTCGGGTATCAAGGTCACTGAAGCTTTCTTT. This encodes CASSPPSGIKVTEAFF. Combining the CDR3 with reference TRBV18 and TRBJ1-1 gives the whole variable domain NAGVMQNPRHLVRRRGQEARLRCSPMKGHSHVYWYRQLPEEGLKFMVYLQKENIIDESGMPKERFSAEFPKEGPSILRIQQVVRGDSAAYFCASSPPSGIKVTEAFFGQGTRLTVV.

CDR3 loop: CASSLVPNGYTF. In DNA, the CDR3 is TGTGCCAGCAGCTTAGTTCCGAATGGCTACACCTTC. The V and J genes are TRBV7-9 and TRBJ1-2, with no clear D. Trimming left V 1 base short and J 6 bases short, with 6 bases between. Germline assignment: CDR1 SEHNR and CDR2 FQNEAQ (reference sequence). The CDR3 totals 12 residues.

The genes are TRBV27 and TRBJ2-3, with TRBD2 matching 8 bases. V lost 10 bases and J lost 3; bases outside the gene matches: 15. Germline CDR1 reads MNHEY; CDR2 reads SMNVEV (reference sequence). CDR3 length: 16 residues. CDR3 residues: CATLKRGGERTDTQYF. The DNA of the CDR3 is TGTGCCACCCTTAAACGGGGGGGGGAAAGAACAGATACGCAGTATTTT.

As to this clone: Other DNA sequences from this sample encode an identical CDR3 as well. The chain links TRBV11-2 to TRBJ2-5, with TRBD1 matching 7 bases. J gave up 1 base and V 5 bases, and 4 bases lay outside the gene matches. The CDR3 loop spans 14 amino acids. Germline assignment: CDR1 SGHAT and CDR2 FQNNGV. CDR3 protein: CASSPRTGQETQYF. CDR3 bases: TGTGCCAGCAGCCCCCGGACAGGCCAAGAGACCCAGTACTTC.

The chain couples TRBV19 to TRBJ1-2, with D unclear. The germline gives CDR1 LNHDA, CDR2 SQIVND (reference sequence). The V gene lost 1 base and the J gene lost 4 bases, with 10 bases spanning the gap. The CDR3 totals 14 residues. The DNA for the CDR3 is TGTGCCAGTAGTATAGTGGGAGGACCCTATGGCTACACCTTC. Its protein is CASSIVGGPYGYTF.

The V and J genes are TRBV7-8 and TRBJ2-1; tentatively, D is TRBD1 (6 bases). Germline V lookup: CDR1 SGHVS, CDR2 FQNEAQ. This CDR3 has 14 residues. The V end lost 5 bases, the J end lost 8 bases, and 16 bases lay between the germline ends. This CDR3 reads CASSQTGQLDEQFF. The CDR3 bases are TGTGCCAGCAGCCAGACAGGACAACTGGATGAGCAGTTCTTC. Complete variable domain (other parts from reference TRBV7-8 and TRBJ2-1): GAGVSQSPRYKVAKRGQDVALRCDPISGHVSLFWYQQALGQGPEFLTYFQNEAQLDKSGLPSDRFFAERPEGSVSTLKIQRTQQEDSAVYLCASSQTGQLDEQFFGPGTRLTVL.

This clone has only one observation. Additional DNA sequences in this sample encode the identical CDR3. The chain is built from TRBV7-8 and TRBJ2-7; the match to TRBD2 covers 11 bases. V was clipped by 1 base and J by 4 bases; unmatched bases: 3. CDR1 is SGHVS, CDR2 FQNEAQ, per germline. This CDR3 contains 15 residues. DNA for the CDR3: TGTGCCAGCAGCTTAGGCACTAGCGGGAGTTACGAGCAGTACTTC. It yields the protein CASSLGTSGSYEQYF.

The CDR3, as DNA: TGTGCCAGCAGTTTACTCGGGGGCTATGGCTACACCTTC. This translates into CASSLLGGYGYTF. This chain connects TRBV28 to TRBJ1-2; D possibly corresponds to TRBD1 (5 bases). Between the trimmed V and J ends, which lost 2 bases and 4 bases, there was a span of 8 bases. This CDR3 has 13 amino acids. Germline values: CDR1 MDHEN, CDR2 SYDVKM.

This clone was found once. This CDR3 is also generated by other DNA sequences in the sample. This chain connects TRBV7-9 to TRBJ2-3; 9 nucleotides agree with TRBD2. Germline CDR1 is SEHNR and CDR2 is FQNEAQ (reference sequence). The V segment lost 3 bases and the J segment 0 bases; nucleotides outside the gene matches: 1. The CDR3 consists of 15 residues. In DNA, the CDR3 is TGTGCCAGCAGCTTTACTAGCGGGAGCACAGATACGCAGTATTTT. Encoded protein: CASSFTSGSTDTQYF.

The chain recombines TRBV7-9 with TRBJ2-3; D unresolved. Trimming left V 2 bases short and J 5 bases short, with 17 bases between. Germline lookup yields CDR1 SEHNR and CDR2 FQNEAQ (reference sequence). The CDR3 covers 16 residues. In DNA form, the CDR3 reads TGTGCCAGCAGCTTATACCGGCGGCCCCGAGGAGATACGCAGTATTTT. It codes for CASSLYRRPRGDTQYF.

J is TRBJ2-7 and V is TRBV10-3; the D is unclear. Trimming removed 6 bases at V and 2 bases at J, with 11 bases between. Germline assignment: CDR1 ENHRY and CDR2 SYGVKD. This CDR3 is built from 13 residues. The CDR3 loop is CAIRPGDTYEQYF. CDR3 DNA: TGTGCCATCAGGCCGGGCGACACCTACGAGCAGTACTTC.

J is TRBJ2-3 and V is TRBV29-1; D is uncertain. V was shortened by 5 bases and J by 2 bases, with 2 bases between the two germline ends. The CDR3 runs to 10 residues. Germline assignment: CDR1 SQVTM and CDR2 ANQGSEA. CDR3 nucleotide sequence: TGCAGCGTTTTCACAGATACGCAGTATTTT. Protein: CSVFTDTQYF.

The rearrangement uses TRBV6-5 and TRBJ2-1; D unclear. Trimming cost V 6 bases and J 4 bases, with 10 bases left between them. Germline CDR1 is MNHEY and CDR2 is SVGAGI. There are 13 residues in the CDR3. CDR3 DNA: TGTGCCAGCAGGGAGAACGGGTACAATGAGCAGTTCTTC. Protein: CASRENGYNEQFF.

A single count supports this clone. The chain joins TRBV29-1 to TRBJ2-1; D not certain. The CDR3 spans 11 residues. Per germline, CDR1 SQVTM and CDR2 ANQGSEA. V was shortened by 3 bases and J by 10 bases, with 10 bases between the two germline ends. The CDR3 DNA reads as TGCAGCGTTGAGGTCAGCCCCGAGCAGTTCTTC. It codes for CSVEVSPEQFF.

The gene calls are TRBV2 and TRBJ1-4; possibly TRBD1 for D (5 bases). The V and J ends lost 10 bases and 5 bases respectively, with 14 bases between them. From germline, CDR1 is SNHLY and CDR2 FYNNEI. This CDR3 is built from 13 residues. The CDR3 reads CATRGRGNEKLFF. CDR3 DNA sequence: TGTGCCACCCGCGGCCGGGGCAATGAAAAACTGTTTTTT.

This chain joins TRBV11-2 and TRBJ2-1; the D is unclear. Looked up from germline, CDR1 is SGHAT and CDR2 is FQNNGV. The CDR3 runs to 17 residues. With 2 bases removed from V and 4 bases from J, the gap between germline ends came to 18 bases. The CDR3 nucleotides read TGTGCCAGCAGCTTACCCTCCTTAGGACGGTGGTACAATGAGCAGTTCTTC. Protein product: CASSLPSLGRWYNEQFF.

This clone was counted once. The chain has TRBV6-1 and TRBJ1-1; the D gene is possibly TRBD1 (5 bases). The length of the CDR3 is 12 residues. Germline assignment: CDR1 MNHNS and CDR2 SASEGT. The V gene lost 10 bases and the J gene lost 7 bases, with 16 bases spanning the gap. This CDR3 reads CAIDGTRLEAFF. The CDR3 DNA reads as TGTGCCATAGACGGGACTAGGCTTGAAGCTTTCTTT.

The chain links TRBV27 to TRBJ2-7, with D hard to call. CDR1 MNHEY and CDR2 SMNVEV come from the germline V gene (reference sequence). The V end lost 3 bases, the J end lost 2 bases, and 14 bases lay between the germline ends. The CDR3 loop spans 15 amino acids. CDR3 amino acids: CASSFDSEPTYEQYF. Here the CDR3 DNA reads TGTGCCAGCAGTTTCGACTCTGAACCGACCTACGAGCAGTACTTC.

This chain uses TRBV14 with TRBJ2-7; unclear D gene. V lost 0 bases and J 1 base, leaving 7 bases between the germline ends. Germline CDR1 is SGHDN and CDR2 is FVKESK. The CDR3 covers 14 residues. The CDR3 nucleotides read TGTGCCAGCAGCCAAGATTACTCATCCTACGAGCAGTACTTC. The encoded protein is CASSQDYSSYEQYF.

Turning to this clone: Other DNA sequences in the same sample also yield this CDR3. The chain carries TRBV4-1 and TRBJ2-3; D is perhaps TRBD1 (6 bases). The CDR3 is 15 amino acids. V was clipped by 0 bases and J by 0 bases, with 7 bases between them. CDR1 and CDR2 from the germline V gene are MGHRA and YSYEKL. This chain's CDR3 is CASSQDRGSTDTQYF. CDR3 in DNA: TGCGCCAGCAGCCAAGATAGGGGGAGCACAGATACGCAGTATTTT.

This clone was counted a few times. This chain uses TRBV7-2 with TRBJ1-5; D not resolved. Germline V gene lookup returns CDR1 SGHTA and CDR2 FQGNSA. The CDR3 covers 15 residues. V was clipped by 1 base and J by 0 bases, with 7 bases between them. The CDR3 bases are TGTGCCAGCAGCTTAGTCTTCGCTAGCAATCAGCCCCAGCATTTT. It encodes CASSLVFASNQPQHF.

About this clone itself: The same CDR3 also results from other DNA sequences found in this sample. This rearrangement joins TRBV5-1 to TRBJ2-7; either TRBD1 or TRBD2 may supply D (5 bases each). Germline-derived CDR1 and CDR2 are SGHRS and YFSETQ. The CDR3 sequence is 13 residues long. With 7 bases removed from V and 2 bases from J, the gap between germline ends came to 13 bases. The CDR3 is CASRRDRAYEQYF. In nucleotides, the CDR3 is TGCGCCAGCCGCCGGGACCGGGCCTACGAGCAGTACTTC.

The CDR3 region is CASSFTENRGEQYF. CDR3 bases: TGTGCCAGCAGTTTTACCGAAAACAGGGGCGAGCAGTACTTC. The rearrangement uses TRBV28 and TRBJ2-7; 7 nucleotides line up with TRBD1. J lost 6 bases, V lost 3 bases, and 8 bases had no gene match. Germline CDR1 and CDR2: MDHEN and SYDVKM. CDR3 length: 14 residues.